This paragraph covers one T cell receptor (beta chain) sequence. Libraries were prepared by immunoSEQ multiplex PCR; TCRdb keeps only in-frame clonotypes and omits some of them. The sample shows roughly 55,000 clones, about 86% of them seen only once. Germline-derived CDR1 and CDR2 are SGHTA and FQGNSA. The V gene lost 6 bases and the J gene lost 6 bases, with 11 bases spanning the gap. CDR3 length equals 13 residues. This entry comes from a study of blood T cell repertoires in COVID-19. The source of this sequence is a man aged 65 to 85 with active COVID-19. Sequencing used peripheral blood. The chain links TRBV7-2 to TRBJ2-2; possible D gene TRBD2, 5 bases. The DNA of the CDR3 is TGTGCCAGCAGACTAGGGTTGGCCGGGGAGCTGTTTTTT. Translation gives CASRLGLAGELFF.